These 2 T cell receptor beta chains were sequenced from one sample in a study of cytotoxic CD8 clonotypes in ibrutinib-treated CLL. The assay was immunoSEQ multiplex PCR, and TCRdb's table has in-frame clones only and misses some. This table has more than 12,000 clones, 55% to 70% appearing once. This sample comprised PBMCs, obtained before ibrutinib treatment. These receptors came from a human donor with chronic lymphocytic leukemia.

The chain carries TRBV19 and TRBJ1-1; D perhaps matches TRBD1 (6 bases). V lost 4 bases to trimming and J lost 1 base, with 22 bases between them. CDR1 and CDR2 from the germline V gene are LNHDA and SQIVND (reference sequence). CDR3 length equals 18 residues. The CDR3 loop is CASSRRTDSTGRNTEAFF. CDR3 DNA sequence: TGTGCCAGTAGTAGGAGGACCGACTCGACAGGACGGAACACTGAAGCTTTCTTT.

V is TRBV7-8 and J is TRBJ2-2; D is ambiguous. This CDR3 is 16 amino acids long. Germline CDR1 SGHVS, CDR2 FQNEAQ. Trimming pared 1 base from V and 4 bases from J, leaving 13 bases between. The CDR3 DNA is TGTGCCAGCAGCTTAGACAGCCTCGCAGTCACCGGGGAGCTGTTTTTT. Translating gives CASSLDSLAVTGELFF.